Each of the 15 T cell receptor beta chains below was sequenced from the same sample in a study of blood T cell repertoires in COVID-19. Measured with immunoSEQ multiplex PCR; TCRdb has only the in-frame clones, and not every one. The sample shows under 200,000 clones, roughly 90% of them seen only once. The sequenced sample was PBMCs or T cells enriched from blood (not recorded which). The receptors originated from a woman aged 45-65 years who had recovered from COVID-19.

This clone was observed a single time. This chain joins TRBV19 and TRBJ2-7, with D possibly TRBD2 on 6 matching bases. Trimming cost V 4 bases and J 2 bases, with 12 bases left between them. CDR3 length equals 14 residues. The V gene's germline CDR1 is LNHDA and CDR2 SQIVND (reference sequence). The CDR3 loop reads CASSTERAPYEQYF. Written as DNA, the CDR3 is TGTGCCAGTAGTACCGAGCGGGCCCCCTACGAGCAGTACTTC. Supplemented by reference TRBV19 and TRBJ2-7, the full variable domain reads DGGITQSPKYLFRKEGQNVTLSCEQNLNHDAMYWYRQDPGQGLRLIYYSQIVNDFQKGDIAEGYSVSREKKESFPLTVTSAQKNPTAFYLCASSTERAPYEQYFGPGTRLTVT.

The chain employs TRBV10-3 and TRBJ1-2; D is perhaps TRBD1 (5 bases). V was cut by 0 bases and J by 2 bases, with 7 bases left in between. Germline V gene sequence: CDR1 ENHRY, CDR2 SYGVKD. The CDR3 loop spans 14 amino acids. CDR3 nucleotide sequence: TGTGCCATCAGTGAGTCTTCAGGGAACTATGGCTACACCTTC. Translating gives CAISESSGNYGYTF.

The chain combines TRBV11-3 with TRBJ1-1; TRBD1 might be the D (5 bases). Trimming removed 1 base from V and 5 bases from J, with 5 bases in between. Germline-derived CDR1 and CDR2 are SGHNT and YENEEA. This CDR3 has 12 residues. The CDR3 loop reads CASSLGQTEAFF. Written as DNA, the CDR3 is TGTGCCAGCAGCTTAGGACAGACTGAAGCTTTCTTT.

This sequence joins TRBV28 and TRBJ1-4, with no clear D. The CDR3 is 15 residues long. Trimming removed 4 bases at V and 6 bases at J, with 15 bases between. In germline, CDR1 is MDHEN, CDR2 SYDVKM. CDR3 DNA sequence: TGTGCCAGCAGTTCCATGGTTGGCCTTTATGAAAAACTGTTTTTT. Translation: CASSSMVGLYEKLFF.

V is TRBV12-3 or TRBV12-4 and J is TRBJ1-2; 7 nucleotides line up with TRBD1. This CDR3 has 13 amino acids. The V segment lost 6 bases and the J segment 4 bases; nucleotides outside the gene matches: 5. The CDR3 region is CASSRDRAYGYTF. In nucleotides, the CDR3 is TGTGCCAGCAGCCGAGACAGGGCCTATGGCTACACCTTC.

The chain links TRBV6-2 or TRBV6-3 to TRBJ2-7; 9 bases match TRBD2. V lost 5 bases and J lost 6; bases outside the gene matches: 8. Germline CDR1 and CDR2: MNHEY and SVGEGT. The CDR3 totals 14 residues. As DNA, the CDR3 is TGTGCCAGCAGTACGATAGCGGGAGCAGCCGAGCAGTACTTC. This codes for CASSTIAGAAEQYF.

In nucleotides, the CDR3 is TGTGCCAGCAGGGCCTCAGGGGAAAACCCTGAAGCTTTCTTT. It encodes CASRASGENPEAFF. The chain has TRBV6-5 and TRBJ1-1; a possible D gene is TRBD1 (6 bases). With 6 bases removed from V and 6 bases from J, the gap between germline ends came to 17 bases. This CDR3 region has 14 residues. CDR1 is MNHEY, CDR2 SVGAGI, per germline.

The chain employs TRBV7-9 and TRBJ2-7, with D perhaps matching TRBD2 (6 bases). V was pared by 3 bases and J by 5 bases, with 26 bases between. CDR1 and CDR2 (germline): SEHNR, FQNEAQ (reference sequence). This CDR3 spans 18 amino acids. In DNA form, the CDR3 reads TGTGCCAGCAGCTTGGCTATCGGAGGGGTCCGTAAGGAGGACGAGCAGTACTTC. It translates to CASSLAIGGVRKEDEQYF.

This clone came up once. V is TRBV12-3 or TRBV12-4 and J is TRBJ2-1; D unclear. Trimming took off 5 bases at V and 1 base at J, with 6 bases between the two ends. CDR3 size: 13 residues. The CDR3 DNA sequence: TGTGCCAGCAGTCCCTCGTCCTACAATGAGCAGTTCTTC. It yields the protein CASSPSSYNEQFF.

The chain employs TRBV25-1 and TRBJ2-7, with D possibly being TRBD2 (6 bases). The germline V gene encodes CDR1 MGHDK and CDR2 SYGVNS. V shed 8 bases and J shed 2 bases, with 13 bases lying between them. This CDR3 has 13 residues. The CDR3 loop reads CASSRDPAYEQYF. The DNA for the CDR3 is TGTGCCAGCTCGCGGGATCCTGCCTACGAGCAGTACTTC.

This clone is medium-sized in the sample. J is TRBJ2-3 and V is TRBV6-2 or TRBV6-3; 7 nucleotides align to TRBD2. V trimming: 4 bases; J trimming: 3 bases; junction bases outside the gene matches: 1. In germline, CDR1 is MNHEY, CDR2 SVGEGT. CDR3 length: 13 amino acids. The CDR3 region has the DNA TGTGCCAGCAGTTGGCGGGAGACAGATACGCAGTATTTT. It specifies CASSWRETDTQYF.

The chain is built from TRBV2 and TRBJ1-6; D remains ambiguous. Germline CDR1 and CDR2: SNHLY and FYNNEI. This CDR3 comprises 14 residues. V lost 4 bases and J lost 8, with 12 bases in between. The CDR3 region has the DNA TGTGCCAGCAGTGGTCTCCGGCGGGATTCACCCCTCCACTTT. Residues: CASSGLRRDSPLHF.

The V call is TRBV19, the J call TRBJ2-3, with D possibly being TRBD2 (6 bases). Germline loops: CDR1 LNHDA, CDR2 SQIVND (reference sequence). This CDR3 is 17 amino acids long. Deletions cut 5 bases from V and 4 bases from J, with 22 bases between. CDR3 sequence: CASSPLGPGVGADTQYF. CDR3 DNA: TGTGCCAGTAGTCCTCTAGGACCGGGGGTCGGGGCAGATACGCAGTATTTT.

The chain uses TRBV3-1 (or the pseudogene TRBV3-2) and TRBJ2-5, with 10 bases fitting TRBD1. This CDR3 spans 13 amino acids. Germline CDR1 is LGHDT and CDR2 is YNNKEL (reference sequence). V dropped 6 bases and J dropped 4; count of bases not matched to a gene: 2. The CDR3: CASSRTGGETQYF. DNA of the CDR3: TGTGCCAGCAGTCGGACAGGGGGAGAGACCCAGTACTTC.

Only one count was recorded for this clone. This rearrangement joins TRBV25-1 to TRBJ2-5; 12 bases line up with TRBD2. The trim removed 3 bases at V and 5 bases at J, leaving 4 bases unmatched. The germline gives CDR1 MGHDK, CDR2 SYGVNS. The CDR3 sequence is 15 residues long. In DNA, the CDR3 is TGTGCCAGCAGTGACATGACTAGCGGGAGTGAGACCCAGTACTTC. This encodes CASSDMTSGSETQYF.